The rows below give T cell receptor beta chains drawn from one sample of a study of control samples from healthy donors and cancer patients. Produced via immunoSEQ multiplex PCR; TCRdb's table is partial and in-frame only. This sample has tens of thousands of clones, with 85% to 95% found just once. Sequenced: blood. The source of these receptors is a man younger than 45 in good health. Both conserved end residues are part of each CDR3. A D gene is named only where the DNA matches it firmly. Size is omitted from some rows. Given values are once, few, many or a class for expanded clones.

j_gene,d_gene,abundance,v_gene,len,CDR3nt,CDR3aa
TRBJ1-2,TRBD1,NA,TRBV2,14,TGTGCCAGCAGTGAGTTCACAGGGGACTATGGCTACACCTTC,CASSEFTGDYGYTF
TRBJ2-5,NA,NA,TRBV7-8,14,TGTGCCAGCAGCTCCCGGGACGGTCCAAAGACCCAGTACTTC,CASSSRDGPKTQYF
TRBJ2-7,TRBD2,NA,TRBV28,15,TGTGCCAGCAGTTTATCGGCGGGAGTGGTCCACGAGCAGTACTTC,CASSLSAGVVHEQYF
TRBJ2-1,TRBD2,once,TRBV6-2/TRBV6-3,14,TGTGCCAGCAGTTACTCTAGCGGGTACAATGAGCAGTTCTTC,CASSYSSGYNEQFF
TRBJ2-2,NA,NA,TRBV2,14,TGTGCCAGCAGTGCCCAGGCTAACACCGGGGAGCTGTTTTTT,CASSAQANTGELFF
TRBJ2-2,NA,NA,TRBV21-1,16,TGTGCCAGCAGCAAAGTTAAGGAGGGGAACACCGGGGAGCTGTTTTTT,CASSKVKEGNTGELFF
TRBJ2-1,TRBD2,NA,TRBV27,14,TGTGCCAGCACCCCAGCGGGAGTTTCCAATGAGCAGTTCTTC,CASTPAGVSNEQFF
TRBJ2-3,NA,NA,TRBV20-1,11,TGCAGTGCTAGTAAGTCAGATACGCAGTATTTT,CSASKSDTQYF
TRBJ2-7,TRBD2,NA,TRBV11-2,16,TGTGCCAGCAGCTTAGGGGGGACTAGTTACGCTTACGAGCAGTACTTC,CASSLGGTSYAYEQYF
TRBJ2-6,NA,NA,TRBV6-4,14,TGTGCCAGCAGTGAGGGGGACGGGGCCAACGTCCTGACTTTC,CASSEGDGANVLTF
TRBJ1-5,NA,few,TRBV27,13,TGTGCCAGCAGTTTGATGAGGGGTCAGCCCCAGCATTTT,CASSLMRGQPQHF
TRBJ1-5,NA,NA,TRBV3-1/TRBV3-2,13,TGTGCCAGCAGTCACGGGGGGAATCAGCCCCAGCATTTT,CASSHGGNQPQHF
TRBJ1-2,NA,NA,TRBV7-9,13,TGTGCCAGCAGCTTGTCTAATAACTATGGCTACACCTTC,CASSLSNNYGYTF
TRBJ2-3,NA,NA,TRBV6-5,13,TGTGCCAGCAGTTCACAGGGACCAGATACGCAGTATTTT,CASSSQGPDTQYF
TRBJ2-2,TRBD2,NA,TRBV7-9,15,TGTGCCAGCAGCATAGGACTAGCAGACACCGGGGAGCTGTTTTTT,CASSIGLADTGELFF
TRBJ1-1,NA,NA,TRBV24-1,12,TGTGCCACCAGTGATTTGCAGGGGTGGGCTTTCTTT,CATSDLQGWAFF
TRBJ2-3,TRBD2,NA,TRBV24-1,17,TGTGCCACCAGTGATCCTGGTACTAGCGGAGGGGGGGGTACGCAGTATTTT,CATSDPGTSGGGGTQYF
TRBJ1-6,NA,NA,TRBV21-1,14,TGTGCCAGCAGCACGAGGACGGAAAATTCACCCCTCCACTTT,CASSTRTENSPLHF
TRBJ2-5,TRBD1,NA,TRBV10-3,14,TGTGCCACACACGGACAGGGGGCGGGGGAGACCCAGTACTTC,CATHGQGAGETQYF
TRBJ1-5,NA,once,TRBV28,15,TGTGCCAGCAGTTCGGACAGATATAGCAATCAGCCCCAGCATTTT,CASSSDRYSNQPQHF
TRBJ2-3,TRBD1,NA,TRBV7-3,16,TGTGCCAGCAGGCCTTCCGGGACAGGGACCACAGATACGCAGTATTTT,CASRPSGTGTTDTQYF
TRBJ1-6,NA,NA,TRBV24-1,12,TGTGCCACCAGTGAAGGGGGGTCACCCCTCCACTTT,CATSEGGSPLHF
TRBJ2-3,TRBD2,NA,TRBV28,18,TGTGCCAGCGGCGGCCCCCTTACTAGCGGAACTAGCACAGATACGCAGTATTTT,CASGGPLTSGTSTDTQYF
TRBJ1-1,NA,NA,TRBV5-4,15,TGTGCCAGCAGCTCAGGCCGGGACGGCAACACTGAAGCTTTCTTT,CASSSGRDGNTEAFF
TRBJ2-7,TRBD2,NA,TRBV6-6,16,TGTGCCAGCAGTTACTCGAGCGGGAGAGGGTCCTACGAGCAGTACTTC,CASSYSSGRGSYEQYF
TRBJ2-6,TRBD1,NA,TRBV9,18,TGTGCCAGCAGCGCAGGGGGCGCAGGGGGCGCGGGGGCCAACGTCCTGACTTTC,CASSAGGAGGAGANVLTF
TRBJ2-1,NA,NA,TRBV11-3,14,TGTGCCAGCAGCTTAGGGCCGGGGGCAAATGAGCAGTTCTTC,CASSLGPGANEQFF
TRBJ1-5,NA,NA,TRBV27,13,TGTGCCAGCAGTTTATTCAGCAATCAGCCCCAGCATTTT,CASSLFSNQPQHF
TRBJ2-4,NA,NA,TRBV9,14,TGTGCCAGCACCCTCGGAGGGGGGAGTGACATTCAGTACTTC,CASTLGGGSDIQYF
TRBJ2-1,TRBD2,NA,TRBV7-9,16,TGTGCCAGCAGCTTCCAGGCGGGAGGGCCTTACAATGAGCAGTTCTTC,CASSFQAGGPYNEQFF
TRBJ1-6,NA,NA,TRBV13,14,TGTGCCAGCGGAAGCACAGGGAGTAATTCACCCCTCCACTTT,CASGSTGSNSPLHF
TRBJ1-3,NA,once,TRBV29-1,12,TGCAGCGTTCGCTTACCTGGAAACACCATATATTTT,CSVRLPGNTIYF
TRBJ1-2,NA,NA,TRBV6-2/TRBV6-3,12,TGTGCCAGCAGTTACCAGGACTATGGCTACACCTTC,CASSYQDYGYTF
TRBJ1-1,NA,NA,TRBV28,12,TGTGCCAGCACCCCACTGAACACTGAAGCTTTCTTT,CASTPLNTEAFF
TRBJ2-5,TRBD2,NA,TRBV7-3,17,TGTGCCAGCATTCTGATTCCCGGACTAGCGGAACAAGAGACCCAGTACTTC,CASILIPGLAEQETQYF
TRBJ1-2,NA,NA,TRBV12-3/TRBV12-4,12,TGTGCCAGCACCAGGGAGACAGCCGGCTACACCTTC,CASTRETAGYTF